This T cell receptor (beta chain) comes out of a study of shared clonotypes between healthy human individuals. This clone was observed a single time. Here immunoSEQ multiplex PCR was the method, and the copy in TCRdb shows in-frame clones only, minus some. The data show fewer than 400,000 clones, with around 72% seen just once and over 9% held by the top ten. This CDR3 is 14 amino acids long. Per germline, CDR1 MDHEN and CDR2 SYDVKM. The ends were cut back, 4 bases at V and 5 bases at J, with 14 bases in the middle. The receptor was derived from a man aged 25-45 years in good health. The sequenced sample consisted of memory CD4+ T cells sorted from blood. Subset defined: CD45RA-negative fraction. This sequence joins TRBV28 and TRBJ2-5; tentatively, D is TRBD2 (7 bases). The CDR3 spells CASSWSRGGETQYF. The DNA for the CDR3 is TGTGCCAGCAGTTGGTCCAGGGGAGGGGAGACCCAGTACTTC.